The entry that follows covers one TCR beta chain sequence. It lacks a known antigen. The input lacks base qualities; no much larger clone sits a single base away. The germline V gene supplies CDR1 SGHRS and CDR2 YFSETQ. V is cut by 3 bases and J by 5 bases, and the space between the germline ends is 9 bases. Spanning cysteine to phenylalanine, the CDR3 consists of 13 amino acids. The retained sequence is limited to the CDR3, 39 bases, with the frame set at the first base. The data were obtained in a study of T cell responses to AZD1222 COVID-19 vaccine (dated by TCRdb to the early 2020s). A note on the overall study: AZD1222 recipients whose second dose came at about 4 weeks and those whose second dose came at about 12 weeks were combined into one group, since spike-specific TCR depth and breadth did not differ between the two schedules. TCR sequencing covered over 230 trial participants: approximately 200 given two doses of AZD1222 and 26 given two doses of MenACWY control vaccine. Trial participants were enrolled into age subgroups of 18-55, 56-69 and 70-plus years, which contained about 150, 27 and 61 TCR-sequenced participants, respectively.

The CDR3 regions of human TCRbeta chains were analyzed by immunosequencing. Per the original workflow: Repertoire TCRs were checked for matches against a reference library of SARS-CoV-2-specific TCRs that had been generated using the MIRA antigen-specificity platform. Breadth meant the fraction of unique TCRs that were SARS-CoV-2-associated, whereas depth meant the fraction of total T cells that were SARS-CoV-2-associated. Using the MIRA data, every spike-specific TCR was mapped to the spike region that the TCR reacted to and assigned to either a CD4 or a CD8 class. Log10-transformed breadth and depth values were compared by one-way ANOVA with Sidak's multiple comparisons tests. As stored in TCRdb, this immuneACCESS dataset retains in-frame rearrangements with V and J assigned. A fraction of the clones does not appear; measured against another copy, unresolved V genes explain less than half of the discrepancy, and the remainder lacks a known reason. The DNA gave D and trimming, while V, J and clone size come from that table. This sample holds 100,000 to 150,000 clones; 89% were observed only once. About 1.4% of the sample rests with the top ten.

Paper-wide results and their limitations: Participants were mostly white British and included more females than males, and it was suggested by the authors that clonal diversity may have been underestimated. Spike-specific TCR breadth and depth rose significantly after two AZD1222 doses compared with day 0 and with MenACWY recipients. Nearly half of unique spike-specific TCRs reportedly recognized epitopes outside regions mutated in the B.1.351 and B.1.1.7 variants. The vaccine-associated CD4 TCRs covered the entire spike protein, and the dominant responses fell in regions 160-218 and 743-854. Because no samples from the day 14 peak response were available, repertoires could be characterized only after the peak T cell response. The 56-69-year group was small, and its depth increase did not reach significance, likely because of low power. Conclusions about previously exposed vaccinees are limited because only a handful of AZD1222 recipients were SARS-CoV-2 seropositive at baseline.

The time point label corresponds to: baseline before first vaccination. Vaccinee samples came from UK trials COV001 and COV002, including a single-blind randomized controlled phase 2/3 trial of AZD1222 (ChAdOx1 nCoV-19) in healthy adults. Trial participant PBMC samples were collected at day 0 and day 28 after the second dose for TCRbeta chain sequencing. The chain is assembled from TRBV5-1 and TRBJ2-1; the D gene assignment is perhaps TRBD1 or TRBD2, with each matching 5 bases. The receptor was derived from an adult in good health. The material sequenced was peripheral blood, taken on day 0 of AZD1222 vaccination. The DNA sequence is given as TGCGCCAGCAGCTCCGGGGCCCACAATGAGCAGTTCTTC. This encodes CASSSGAHNEQFF. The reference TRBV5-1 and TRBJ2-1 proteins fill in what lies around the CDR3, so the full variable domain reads KAGVTQTPRYLIKTRGQQVTLSCSPISGHRSVSWYQQTPGQGLQFLFEYFSETQRNKGNFPGRFSGRQFSNSRSEMNVSTLELGDSALYLCASSSGAHNEQFFGPGTRLTVL.